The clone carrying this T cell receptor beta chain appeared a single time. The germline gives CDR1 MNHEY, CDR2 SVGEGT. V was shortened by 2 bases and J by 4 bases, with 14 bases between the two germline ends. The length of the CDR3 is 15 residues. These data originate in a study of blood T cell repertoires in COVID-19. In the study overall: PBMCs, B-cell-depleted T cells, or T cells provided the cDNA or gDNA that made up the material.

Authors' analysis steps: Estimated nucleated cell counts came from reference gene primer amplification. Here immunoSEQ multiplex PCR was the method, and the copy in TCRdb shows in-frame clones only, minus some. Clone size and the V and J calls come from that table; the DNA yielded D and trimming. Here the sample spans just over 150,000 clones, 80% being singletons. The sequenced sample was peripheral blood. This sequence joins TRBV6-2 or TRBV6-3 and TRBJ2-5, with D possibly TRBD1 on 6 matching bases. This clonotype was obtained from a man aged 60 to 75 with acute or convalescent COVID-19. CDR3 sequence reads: CASSYGGHWGETQYF. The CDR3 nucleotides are TGTGCCAGCAGTTACGGGGGCCACTGGGGAGAGACCCAGTACTTC.